This T cell receptor delta chain was obtained from a study of gammadelta T cells in human blood (dated by TCRdb to 2020 to 2022). General study outcomes and caveats: In the study, polyclonal expansion of innate gamma-delta T cells immediately after birth was reported to appear to be driven by microbial exposure.

This clone is considered large (0.1 to 1%). Its antigen is currently not known. No base quality information exists; no much larger clone differs at one position. CDR1 TSWWSYY and CDR2 QGS are derived from the germline V gene. V is pruned by 2 bases and J by 2 bases, leaving 24 bases of the junction without a gene match. The CDR3 goes from the cysteine to the phenylalanine over 22 residues. The read is trimmed to its CDR3 DNA, 66 bases read in frame from base 1. Libraries came from RT-PCR. The instrument was an Illumina MiSeq. TCRdb reanalyzed the public reads with the CATT caller, and identical DNA sequences were merged afterwards. The sample table lists 1,000 or so delta-chain clones, 6.5% of them with a count of one. The ten largest clones capture around a tenth of the sample.

The V and J segments used are TRDV1 and TRDJ1, and TRDD3 aligns with 9 junction nucleotides. The TCR comes from a human donor. The sequenced material came from non-Vgamma9Vdelta2 gamma-delta T cells from infant blood. CDR3 protein: CALGEEGASPLNWGYGTDKLIF. The nucleotide sequence is given as TGTGCTCTTGGGGAAGAGGGGGCTTCCCCCTTAAATTGGGGATACGGGACCGATAAACTCATCTTT.